This entry describes one T cell receptor beta chain. Its target is not known. Genomic DNA from each subset was divided evenly over several immunoSEQ plates. The repertoire was sequenced with immunoSEQ multiplex PCR; TCRdb's copy has only in-frame clones and lacks some. The sample shows approximately 2,000,000 clones, 93% of them seen only once. This entry is derived from a study of shared clonotypes between healthy human individuals. General study results and limits: Blood was the sole source, and tissue repertoires probably differ.

As defined, naive CD8 cells were CD45RO-negative and positively selected for CCR7, with terminally differentiated effector memory CD45RA+ cells excluded. Losses at the gene ends were 1 base for V and 5 bases for J; bases not matched to a gene: 3. This CDR3 has 15 residues. Germline assignment: CDR1 MGHDK and CDR2 SYGVNS. The sequenced material came from naive CD8+ T cells from PBMCs. V gene TRBV25-1 combines with J gene TRBJ2-3, with TRBD2 matching 10 bases. The receptor's source is a man younger than 35 in good health. Some clones in this sample may be carry-over from other donors' samples. The CDR3 region has the DNA TGTGCCAGCAGTGAATCCCCTAGCGGGAGAGATACGCAGTATTTT. Encoded protein: CASSESPSGRDTQYF.